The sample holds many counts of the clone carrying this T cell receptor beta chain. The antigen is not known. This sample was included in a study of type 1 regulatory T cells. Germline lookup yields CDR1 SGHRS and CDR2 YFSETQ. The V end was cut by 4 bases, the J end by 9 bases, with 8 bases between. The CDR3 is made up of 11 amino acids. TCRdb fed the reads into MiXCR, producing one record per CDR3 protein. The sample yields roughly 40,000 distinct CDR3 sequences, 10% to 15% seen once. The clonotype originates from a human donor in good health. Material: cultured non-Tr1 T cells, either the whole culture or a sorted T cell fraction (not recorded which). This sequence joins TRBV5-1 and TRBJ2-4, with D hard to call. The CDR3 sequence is CASSDLGIQYF. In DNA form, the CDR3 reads TGCGCCAGCAGCGACTTGGGCATTCAGTACTTC.